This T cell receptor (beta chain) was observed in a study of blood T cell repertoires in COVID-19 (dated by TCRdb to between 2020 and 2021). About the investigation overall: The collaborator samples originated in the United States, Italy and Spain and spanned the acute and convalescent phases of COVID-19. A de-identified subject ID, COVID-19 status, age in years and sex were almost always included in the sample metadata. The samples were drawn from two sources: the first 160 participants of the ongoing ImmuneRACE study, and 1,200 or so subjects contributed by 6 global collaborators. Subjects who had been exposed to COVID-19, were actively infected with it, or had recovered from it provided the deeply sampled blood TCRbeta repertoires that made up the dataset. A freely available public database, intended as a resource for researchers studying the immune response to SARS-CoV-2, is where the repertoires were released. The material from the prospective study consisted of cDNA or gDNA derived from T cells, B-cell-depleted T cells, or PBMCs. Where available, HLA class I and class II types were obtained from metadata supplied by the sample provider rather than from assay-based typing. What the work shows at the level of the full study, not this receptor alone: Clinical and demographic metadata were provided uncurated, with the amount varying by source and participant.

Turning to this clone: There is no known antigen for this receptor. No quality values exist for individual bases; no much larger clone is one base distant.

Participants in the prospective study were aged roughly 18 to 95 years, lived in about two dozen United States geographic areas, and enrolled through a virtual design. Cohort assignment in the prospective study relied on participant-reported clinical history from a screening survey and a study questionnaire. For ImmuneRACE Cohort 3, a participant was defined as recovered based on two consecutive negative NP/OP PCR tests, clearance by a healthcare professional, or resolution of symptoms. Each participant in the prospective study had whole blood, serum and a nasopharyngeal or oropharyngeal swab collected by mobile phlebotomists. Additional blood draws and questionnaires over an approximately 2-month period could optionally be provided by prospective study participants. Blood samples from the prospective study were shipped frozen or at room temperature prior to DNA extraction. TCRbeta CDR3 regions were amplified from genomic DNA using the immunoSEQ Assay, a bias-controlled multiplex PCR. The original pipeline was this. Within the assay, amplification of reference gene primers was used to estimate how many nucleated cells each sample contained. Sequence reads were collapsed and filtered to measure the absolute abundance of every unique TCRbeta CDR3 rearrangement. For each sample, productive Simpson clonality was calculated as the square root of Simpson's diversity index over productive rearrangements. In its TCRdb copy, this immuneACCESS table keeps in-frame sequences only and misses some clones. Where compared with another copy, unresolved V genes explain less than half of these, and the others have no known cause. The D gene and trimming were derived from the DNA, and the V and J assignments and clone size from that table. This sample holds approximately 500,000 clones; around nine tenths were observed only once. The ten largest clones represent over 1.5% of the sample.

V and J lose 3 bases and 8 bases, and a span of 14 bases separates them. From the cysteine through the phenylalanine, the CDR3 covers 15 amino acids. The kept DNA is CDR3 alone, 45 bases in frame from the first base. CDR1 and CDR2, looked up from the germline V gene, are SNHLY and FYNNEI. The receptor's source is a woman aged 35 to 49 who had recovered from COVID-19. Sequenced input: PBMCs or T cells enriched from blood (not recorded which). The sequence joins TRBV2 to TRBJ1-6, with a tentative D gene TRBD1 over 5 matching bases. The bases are TGTGCCAGCAGTGATCTTCCAGGGTACGATTCACCCCTCCACTTT. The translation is CASSDLPGYDSPLHF.